This is a list of T cell receptor beta chains from one sample in a study of regulatory T cells in long-lasting Graves disease. TCRdb redid the calling of the multiplex PCR reads with MiXCR, one entry per CDR3 protein. The table includes roughly 420,000 distinct CDR3 sequences, 15% to 20% detected once. This same sample was also taken into another study, of T cells in Graves' hyperthyroidism and ophthalmopathy.

The source material was peripheral blood mononuclear cells (PBMCs), sampled at new diagnosis, from a patient treated with antithyroid drugs. The receptors originated from a woman in her thirties with Graves disease. The conserved cysteine and the conserved F or W are not part of the CDR3 here. Each record gives: V gene, CDR3 protein.

v_gene: TRBV5-1
CDR3aa: ASRQVRTNEQF

v_gene: TRBV5-6
CDR3aa: ASSPRQDYRFGISSAKNIQY

v_gene: TRBV7-9
CDR3aa: ASSLVRLPLYEQF

v_gene: TRBV20-1
CDR3aa: SASQQGGRGYT

v_gene: TRBV13
CDR3aa: ASSLARSVSGVYEQF

v_gene: TRBV27
CDR3aa: ASSDRISAQGYGYT

v_gene: TRBV19
CDR3aa: ASGDGEAF

v_gene: TRBV28
CDR3aa: ASSPRARSPNTSPNETQY

v_gene: TRBV4-1
CDR3aa: ASSQDGASNSNQPQH

v_gene: TRBV9
CDR3aa: ASSESATSNTEAF

v_gene: TRBV20-1
CDR3aa: SVPRYGYT

v_gene: TRBV27
CDR3aa: ASRTGAAYNSPLH

v_gene: TRBV7-2
CDR3aa: ASSLVRSAETQY

v_gene: TRBV3-1
CDR3aa: ASSRGQANTEAF

v_gene: TRBV28
CDR3aa: ASSFPKAARSYNEQF

v_gene: TRBV18
CDR3aa: ASSSLERDTEAF

v_gene: TRBV10-3
CDR3aa: AISESDLANEQF

v_gene: TRBV4-3
CDR3aa: ASSQDRETAGIQY

v_gene: TRBV11-2
CDR3aa: ASSLTSRSSYEQY

v_gene: TRBV2
CDR3aa: ASRGRVNTGELF

v_gene: TRBV7-2
CDR3aa: ASSIQQGGPQH

v_gene: TRBV14
CDR3aa: ASSQVISGPQH

v_gene: TRBV28
CDR3aa: ASSILDPYEQY

v_gene: TRBV27
CDR3aa: ASSSRQDSNRPQH

v_gene: TRBV7-3
CDR3aa: ASSLLSINEQF

v_gene: TRBV3-1
CDR3aa: ASSPRLAATTDTQY

v_gene: TRBV25-1
CDR3aa: ASRIDGEAYEQY

v_gene: TRBV27
CDR3aa: ASNEGSNEQY

v_gene: TRBV19
CDR3aa: ASSIGSYGDTQY

v_gene: TRBV6-1
CDR3aa: ASSLRGRGRGNTEAF

v_gene: TRBV12-3/TRBV12-4
CDR3aa: ASRPRWTSGQETQY

v_gene: TRBV27
CDR3aa: ASSFGLAGHTGELF

v_gene: TRBV28
CDR3aa: ASSYLGLEGGGELF

v_gene: TRBV19
CDR3aa: ATLWGETQY

v_gene: TRBV6-1
CDR3aa: ASRNPRTVYNEQF

v_gene: TRBV7-2
CDR3aa: ASSQTLVGALPYNEQF

v_gene: TRBV7-9
CDR3aa: ASSLGLNWTFENTEAF

v_gene: TRBV2
CDR3aa: AGGGTLSYEQY

v_gene: TRBV6-2/TRBV6-3
CDR3aa: ASFESSYNEQF

v_gene: TRBV5-1
CDR3aa: ASTLDRGLGEQY

v_gene: TRBV29-1
CDR3aa: STGGEGPTEQY

v_gene: TRBV7-2
CDR3aa: ASSLAPLAGTYEQY

v_gene: TRBV5-4
CDR3aa: ASSSEGLAVNTGELF

v_gene: TRBV5-6
CDR3aa: ASSAGVRGARIYEQY

v_gene: TRBV5-5
CDR3aa: ASSLGEGIQY

v_gene: TRBV12-3/TRBV12-4
CDR3aa: ASSSREGNVYEQY

v_gene: TRBV7-2
CDR3aa: ASSLVVRGAGSNQPQH

v_gene: TRBV11-2
CDR3aa: ASSRQVFNEQF